The clone carrying this T cell receptor (beta chain) turned up a few times. Its antigen is still unknown. These data come from a study of identical twins. Overall study findings and caveats: The authors drew conclusions from cross-sectional statistical analysis rather than following the same donors. There were fewer insertions in abundant cord blood beta clonotypes, but memory repertoires showed no such pattern. Weaker excess sharing between twins was seen in beta out-of-frame sequences. Analyses of zero insertions could be partly confounded by invariant MAIT and iNKT cells.

TCRdb redid the calling of the 5' RACE reads with MiXCR, one entry per CDR3 protein. The table lists about 240,000 distinct CDR3 sequences, 7.5% of them singletons. CDR1 and CDR2 (germline): SGHAT, FQNNGV. The J segment lost 6 bases and the V segment lost 0 bases, leaving 19 bases of the junction unmatched. CDR3 length: 22 residues. Another study also made use of these data, one on yellow fever vaccine responses in identical twins.

This TCR was recovered from a woman aged 18 to 35 in good health. Sequenced input: CD8+ T cells sorted from blood. The chain combines TRBV11-2 with TRBJ2-1; 14 nucleotides line up with TRBD2. CDR3 loop: CASSLDSTRTAGTSGRFNEQFF. The CDR3 nucleotides read TGTGCCAGCAGCTTAGATTCCACCCGGACTGCTGGGACTAGCGGGAGATTCAATGAGCAGTTCTTC.